This TCR beta chain was profiled in a study of T cell responses to AZD1222 COVID-19 vaccine. Findings and limits, study-wide: In all cases, repertoires were sampled only after the peak T cell response.

Remarks on this clone: Its cognate antigen is unknown.

The protocol was immunoSEQ multiplex PCR, while the TCRdb copy is restricted to in-frame clones and leaves out a portion. The top ten clones hold more than 8% of a sample with 110,000 to 150,000 clones, under 95% of them seen once. The sequencing here drew on peripheral blood, taken on day 0 of AZD1222 vaccination. The source is an adult in good health.

The CDR3 sequence is CASSFSLRESQHF. DNA of the CDR3: TGTGCCAGCAGTTTTTCCCTTCGGGAGTCCCAGCATTTT. This chain links TRBV12-3 or TRBV12-4 with TRBJ1-5; D is undetermined. This CDR3 is 13 amino acids long. V was shortened by 3 bases and J by 11 bases, with 14 bases between the two germline ends.